This TCR beta chain was sequenced for a study of shared clonotypes between healthy human individuals. Notes on the study in general: Only blood samples were collected, and tissue repertoires likely differ. Sequencing depth was expected to influence donor clonotype sharing.

V dropped 0 bases and J dropped 5 bases, with 13 bases sitting between them. This CDR3 has 16 residues. CDR1 is LGHNA, CDR2 YNFKEQ, per germline. For unsorted PBMC, roughly 0.3 ug DNA per replicate equaled roughly 30,000 T cell genomes. The repertoire was sequenced with immunoSEQ multiplex PCR; TCRdb's copy has only in-frame clones and lacks some. Counted here are some 530,000 clones, around 73% occurring once; the ten biggest clones make up 12%. This clone occurred many times. Its antigen is not identified. Sequencing input: PBMCs. The sequence came from a woman aged 35 to 49 in good health. Some clones in this sample may be carry-over from other donors' samples. The chain has TRBV4-2 and TRBJ1-4; perhaps TRBD1 as D (5 bases). CDR3: CASSQDIGTENEKLFF. Written as DNA, the CDR3 is TGTGCCAGCAGCCAAGATATCGGGACGGAAAATGAAAAACTGTTTTTT.